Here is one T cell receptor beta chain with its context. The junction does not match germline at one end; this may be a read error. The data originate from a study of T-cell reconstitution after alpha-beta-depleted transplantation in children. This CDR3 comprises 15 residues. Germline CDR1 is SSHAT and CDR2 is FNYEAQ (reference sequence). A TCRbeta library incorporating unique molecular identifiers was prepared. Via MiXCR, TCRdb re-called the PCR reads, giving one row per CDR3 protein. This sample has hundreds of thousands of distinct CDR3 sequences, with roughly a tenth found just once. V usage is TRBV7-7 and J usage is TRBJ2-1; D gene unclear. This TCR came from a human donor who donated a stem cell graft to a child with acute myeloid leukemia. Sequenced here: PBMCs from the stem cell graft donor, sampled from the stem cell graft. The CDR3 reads CASSRFPSSYNEQFF. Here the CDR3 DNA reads TGTGCTAGCAGCCGATTCCCGAGCTCCTACAATGAGCAGTTCTTC. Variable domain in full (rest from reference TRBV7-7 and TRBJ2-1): GAGVSQSPRYKVTKRGQDVTLRCDPISSHATLYWYQQALGQGPEFLTYFNYEAQPDKSGLPSDRFSAERPEGSISTLTIQRTEQRDSAMYRCASSRFPSSYNEQFFGPGTRLTVL.